One T cell receptor beta chain is described in this entry. Its antigen specificity is not known. Base quality data are lacking; no much larger clone is found one base away. The sample is drawn from a study of OX40 agonist ivuxolimab in advanced cancers. Regarding the research as a whole: Ivuxolimab, which targeted the costimulatory receptor OX40 (CD134), was an agonistic, fully human IgG2 monoclonal antibody. The point of sequencing TCRbeta in the periphery was to test whether ivuxolimab changed TCR sequence diversity and drove clonal T-cell expansion. Three dose-escalation patients achieved partial responses, one with hepatocellular carcinoma and two with cutaneous melanoma. Prior anti-PD-1, anti-PD-L1 or anti-CTLA-4 therapy was permitted, and checkpoint inhibitors had been received by less than 45% of dose-escalation patients. Of the approximately 50 dose-escalation patients, hepatocellular carcinoma was present in roughly 19, melanoma in around 15, renal cell carcinoma in 9 and head and neck cancer in 9. In the dose-escalation cohort, more than 75% of patients were male, and the mean age was approximately 60 years, with a range of about 23 to 80. The monotherapy dose-escalation portion (N of about 52 patients) of the phase I ivuxolimab trial is reported in the paper. Intravenous ivuxolimab was administered to patients every 2 weeks at six dose levels: 0.01, 0.1, 0.3, 1.5, 3 and 10 mg/kg. Overall study outcomes, separate from this receptor: After ivuxolimab, more expanded clones were found on average in CD8+ T cells than in CD4+ T cells. Low levels of normalized T-cell clonal expansion were also seen in some nonresponding patients. Clonal expansion of both CD4+ and CD8+ blood T cells was observed from baseline to week 6 at doses 0.1 to 3.0 mg/kg. In partial responders in the 0.1-3.0 mg/kg groups, normalized peripheral clonal expansion was found to be among the lowest, especially among CD8+ T cells. Antigen specificity was not determined for the clonally expanded peripheral T cells.

Taken from cysteine to phenylalanine, the CDR3 has 15 residues. Kept here is only the CDR3 DNA, which spans 45 bases and is read in frame from base 1. CDR1 and CDR2 are read off the germline V gene as SGDLS and YYNGEE. V is reduced by 0 bases and J by 1 base, leaving a spacing of 10 bases between them. Genomic DNA was isolated from the sorted cells so that the TCRbeta CDR3 region could be sequenced. The immunoSEQ Assay was used for sequencing of TCRbeta CDR3 regions. TCRdb limited this immuneACCESS table to in-frame rearrangements with V and J called. A share of clones is missing; checked studies link under half to unresolved V genes, and the rest is unexplained. For this sample the table gives about 29,000 clones, of which approximately 90% were detected only once. Jointly, the top ten make up about a tenth of the sample. The trial excluded patients who had a history of autoimmune disease or were on systemic immunosuppression. In every dose cohort, peripheral blood was drawn for TCR sequencing at baseline, cycle 4 day 1, and cycle 7 day 1. The samples were drawn from a first-in-human, open-label, multicenter phase I dose-escalation trial of ivuxolimab. The trial enrolled adults with locally advanced or metastatic head and neck squamous cell, hepatocellular, melanoma or renal cell carcinoma. CD4+ and CD8+ T cells were sorted separately from peripheral blood before TCR sequencing.

Sequenced material: CD4+ or CD8+ T cells sorted from blood, taken in a trial of the OX40 agonist ivuxolimab. The sequence was collected from an adult with an advanced solid tumor such as melanoma, head and neck, liver or kidney cancer. This chain is built from TRBV9 and TRBJ2-5; the D assignment is uncertain and may be TRBD1 or TRBD2, with 5 bases supporting each. At the DNA level, the sequence is TGTGCCAGCAGCGTAGAGGGACGGACCCAAGAGACCCAGTACTTC. This codes for CASSVEGRTQETQYF.